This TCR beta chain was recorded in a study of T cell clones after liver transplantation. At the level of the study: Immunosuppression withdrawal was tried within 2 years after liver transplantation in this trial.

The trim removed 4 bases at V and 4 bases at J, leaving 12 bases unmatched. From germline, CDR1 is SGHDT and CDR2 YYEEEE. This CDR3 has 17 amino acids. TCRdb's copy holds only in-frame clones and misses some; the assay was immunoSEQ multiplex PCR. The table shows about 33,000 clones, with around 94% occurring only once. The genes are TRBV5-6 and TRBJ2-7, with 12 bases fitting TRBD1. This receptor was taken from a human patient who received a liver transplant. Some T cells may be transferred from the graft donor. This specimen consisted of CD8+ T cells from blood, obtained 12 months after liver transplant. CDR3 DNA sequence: TGTGCCAGCAGCCCGGGACAGGGGGCAGACCTGCCTTACGAGCAGTACTTC. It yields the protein CASSPGQGADLPYEQYF.